A single T cell receptor (beta chain) is shown here with its context. As yet, its antigen is unknown. The data belong to a study of post-analysis software for immune sequencing data. Findings and limits, study-wide: A handful of TRBV segments appeared more often in patients than in controls, and TRBV5-6, TRBV5-1 and TRBV20-1 were among these.

The CDR3 runs to 16 residues. Germline V gives CDR1 DFQATT, CDR2 SNEGSKA (reference sequence). The ends were cut back, 0 bases at V and 2 bases at J, with 13 bases in the middle. Included in the TCR beta cDNA libraries were unique molecular identifiers. Using its own MiXCR run on the PCR reads, TCRdb lists one record per CDR3 protein. The sample lists about 540,000 distinct CDR3 sequences; roughly 34% were seen once. The chain couples TRBV20-1 to TRBJ2-2; D is ambiguous. Sequencing was done on a sample of blood. This receptor was taken from a girl aged 2 to 17 with multiple sclerosis. DNA for the CDR3: TGCAGTGCTAGAGAACGCTACTCCCTAAACACCGGGGAGCTGTTTTTT. Its protein is CSARERYSLNTGELFF.